These 22 T cell receptor beta chains were all obtained from the same sample, sequenced in a study of blood T cell repertoires in COVID-19. Here immunoSEQ multiplex PCR was the method, and the copy in TCRdb shows in-frame clones only, minus some. The table lists hundreds of thousands of clones, more than 75% of them singletons, with around 2.7% in the top ten. The sequencing sample was made of PBMCs or T cells enriched from blood (not recorded which). These receptors came from a man between 60 and 70 years old who had recovered from COVID-19.

This clone was recorded at least ten times. The gene calls are TRBV6-2 or TRBV6-3 and TRBJ2-7; D might be TRBD2 (5 bases). Germline CDR1 is MNHEY and CDR2 is SVGEGT. The CDR3 runs 14 residues. Deletions cut 0 bases from V and 3 bases from J, with 9 bases between. In DNA, the CDR3 is TGTGCCAGCAGTTACTCCCGAGGGTTCTACGAGCAGTACTTC. Its protein product is CASSYSRGFYEQYF.

The gene calls are TRBV3-1 (or the pseudogene TRBV3-2) and TRBJ2-5; 7 bases are a match to TRBD2. The CDR3 extends over 15 amino acids. Looked up from germline, CDR1 is LGHDT and CDR2 is YNNKEL (reference sequence). Unmatched junction bases numbered 9, after V lost 1 base and J lost 7 bases. CDR3 amino acids: CASSQGILAVGTQYF. The CDR3, as DNA: TGTGCCAGCAGCCAAGGAATTCTAGCGGTGGGGACCCAGTACTTC.

This clone has only a few counts. The chain joins TRBV11-2 to TRBJ2-1, with 9 bases lining up with TRBD1. V shed 0 bases and J 4 bases; nucleotides not matched to a gene: 7. The CDR3 spans 17 residues. Looked up from germline, CDR1 is SGHAT and CDR2 is FQNNGV. The CDR3 is CASSLDLGTGLYNEQFF. Here the CDR3 DNA reads TGTGCCAGCAGCTTAGACCTCGGGACAGGGCTTTACAATGAGCAGTTCTTC.

This chain joins TRBV9 and TRBJ1-1; maybe TRBD1 (5 bases). V was cut by 4 bases and J by 11 bases, with 15 bases left in between. Germline-derived CDR1 and CDR2 are SGDLS and YYNGEE. The length of the CDR3 is 12 residues. This chain's CDR3 is CASSPGGLEAFF. The CDR3 DNA follows: TGTGCCAGCAGCCCGGGGGGGTTGGAGGCTTTCTTT.

This chain joins TRBV10-3 and TRBJ2-1, with 13 nucleotides matching TRBD2. CDR3 length: 15 residues. V lost 3 bases to trimming and J lost 10 bases; unmatched junction nucleotides: 6. The germline CDR1 and CDR2 sequences are ENHRY and SYGVKD. This CDR3 is CAISETGTSGVEQFF. The CDR3 DNA reads as TGTGCCATCAGTGAAACCGGGACTAGCGGGGTAGAGCAGTTCTTC.

The chain employs TRBV6-5 and TRBJ2-1; TRBD1 agrees at 8 bases. Germline CDR1 reads MNHEY; CDR2 reads SVGAGI. V was clipped by 9 bases and J by 0 bases; unmatched bases: 4. CDR3 length equals 14 residues. Here the CDR3 reads CARPGQDSYNEQFF. CDR3 DNA sequence: TGTGCCAGACCGGGACAGGACTCCTACAATGAGCAGTTCTTC.

The V and J genes are TRBV7-8 and TRBJ1-5; 9 nucleotides agree with TRBD1. After removal of 5 bases from V and 7 bases from J, the junction contained 9 bases not matched to a gene. From germline, CDR1 is SGHVS and CDR2 FQNEAQ. The CDR3 is 15 amino acids. CDR3 amino acids: CASSPQQGARQPQHF. The CDR3 coding sequence is TGTGCCAGCAGCCCCCAACAGGGGGCTAGGCAGCCCCAGCATTTT.

The chain recombines TRBV7-9 with TRBJ1-4, with D uncertain. The CDR3 runs 16 residues. Germline V gene data show CDR1 as SEHNR and CDR2 as FQNEAQ (reference sequence). V gave up 4 bases and J gave up 8 bases, with 20 bases separating them. The CDR3 nucleotides are TGTGCCAGCAGCTGGCGGTCGACCGGAGTTGGCGAAAAACTGTTTTTT. Its translation is CASSWRSTGVGEKLFF.

The chain combines TRBV9 with TRBJ2-3; D is possibly TRBD2 (6 bases). Germline CDR1 reads SGDLS; CDR2 reads YYNGEE. The CDR3 spans 15 residues. V lost 0 bases and J 0 bases, leaving 8 bases between the germline ends. This chain's CDR3 is CASSVVGTSTDTQYF. The CDR3 bases are TGTGCCAGCAGCGTAGTGGGGACTAGCACAGATACGCAGTATTTT.

The chain links TRBV6-5 to TRBJ2-7; possibly TRBD1 for D (5 bases). Germline V lookup: CDR1 MNHEY, CDR2 SVGAGI. This CDR3 contains 13 residues. The V gene lost 6 bases and the J gene lost 2 bases, with 11 bases spanning the gap. CDR3 protein: CASSHDSTYEQYF. Written as DNA, the CDR3 is TGTGCCAGCAGCCACGACAGCACCTACGAGCAGTACTTC.

The chain couples TRBV11-2 to TRBJ1-1; 8 nucleotides line up with TRBD1. Germline values: CDR1 SGHAT, CDR2 FQNNGV. The J segment lost 0 bases and the V segment lost 4 bases, leaving 1 base of the junction unmatched. The CDR3 loop spans 14 amino acids. The CDR3 DNA follows: TGTGCCAGCAGCTGGACAGGGCTGAACACTGAAGCTTTCTTT. Protein product: CASSWTGLNTEAFF.

V is TRBV10-3 and J is TRBJ1-1; possibly TRBD1 for D (6 bases). The CDR3 is 12 amino acids. Germline V gene lookup returns CDR1 ENHRY and CDR2 SYGVKD. V shed 8 bases and J shed 10 bases, with 17 bases lying between them. The DNA for the CDR3 is TGTGCCATCGGGGAGACAGGTCTAGGAGCTTTCTTT. Its translation is CAIGETGLGAFF.

This chain links TRBV5-1 with TRBJ2-1, with 10 bases aligning to TRBD2. J was trimmed by 9 bases and V by 4 bases; bases with no gene match: 7. CDR3 length equals 14 residues. Germline assignment: CDR1 SGHRS and CDR2 YFSETQ. CDR3 sequence: CASSPGLALPEQFF. In DNA, the CDR3 is TGCGCCAGCAGCCCGGGACTAGCGCTGCCTGAGCAGTTCTTC.

The chain carries TRBV7-9 and TRBJ2-1; 8 bases are a match to TRBD1. The junction had 5 bases not matched to a gene; V was cut back by 5 bases and J by 2 bases. Germline V gene data show CDR1 as SEHNR and CDR2 as FQNEAQ (reference sequence). CDR3 length equals 15 residues. The CDR3 here is CASSQTTGAYNEQFF. DNA of the CDR3: TGTGCCAGCAGCCAAACGACAGGGGCCTACAATGAGCAGTTCTTC.

This chain uses TRBV27 with TRBJ1-5, with a possible D match to TRBD1 (6 bases). The CDR3 sequence is 13 residues long. Germline CDR1 is MNHEY and CDR2 is SMNVEV (reference sequence). Trimming removed 8 bases from V and 3 bases from J, with 11 bases in between. CDR3 protein: CASGQFINQPQHF. CDR3 in DNA: TGTGCCAGCGGACAGTTTATCAATCAGCCCCAGCATTTT.

The sample holds one count of this clone. This chain connects TRBV18 to TRBJ2-7; the match to TRBD1 covers 11 bases. Trimming removed 3 bases from V and 4 bases from J; junction bases left unmatched: 2. Germline lookup yields CDR1 KGHSH and CDR2 LQKENI. The CDR3 is 14 amino acids. CDR3 in DNA: TGTGCCAGCTCACCCGGACAGGGGGCGTACGAGCAGTACTTC. Translation: CASSPGQGAYEQYF.

The rearrangement uses TRBV15 and TRBJ1-1, with 8 bases lining up with TRBD1. Per the germline V gene, CDR1 is LNHNV and CDR2 is YYDKDF (reference sequence). V gave up 1 base and J gave up 6 bases; unmatched junction bases: 4. The CDR3 is 14 amino acids. This chain's CDR3 is CATSRVQGASEAFF. In DNA form, the CDR3 reads TGTGCCACCAGCAGAGTGCAGGGGGCGTCTGAAGCTTTCTTT.

The chain links TRBV4-1 to TRBJ1-5, with D unresolved. The CDR3 length is 16 residues. Deletions cut 4 bases from V and 2 bases from J, with 15 bases between. CDR1 is MGHRA and CDR2 is YSYEKL in the germline V gene. CDR3 protein: CASSRNRDTGNQPQHF. The CDR3, as DNA: TGCGCCAGCAGCCGTAACCGGGATACTGGCAATCAGCCCCAGCATTTT.

This chain uses TRBV5-1 with TRBJ1-4, with D possibly TRBD1 on 5 matching bases. This CDR3 contains 13 residues. The germline V and J ends were trimmed by 4 bases and 8 bases, with 12 bases remaining between them. Germline assignment: CDR1 SGHRS and CDR2 YFSETQ. The CDR3 DNA sequence: TGCGCCAGCAGCCCCGGGGGAAGGGAAAAACTGTTTTTT. Translated, it gives CASSPGGREKLFF.

The V and J genes are TRBV29-1 and TRBJ1-2; D unclear. The CDR3 consists of 10 residues. The V gene lost 6 bases and the J gene lost 5 bases, with 7 bases spanning the gap. CDR1 and CDR2 (germline): SQVTM, ANQGSEA. CDR3 DNA sequence: TGCAGCGTGTCGGAGTATGGCTACACCTTC. It codes for CSVSEYGYTF.

The chain recombines TRBV27 with TRBJ2-3, with a weak D call TRBD1 (5 bases). CDR1 and CDR2 from the germline V gene are MNHEY and SMNVEV (reference sequence). The germline V and J ends were trimmed by 2 bases and 1 base, with 16 bases remaining between them. The CDR3 is 17 amino acids. Written as DNA, the CDR3 is TGTGCCAGCAGTTTACACGACAGAAGCTGGGGCACAGATACGCAGTATTTT. As protein: CASSLHDRSWGTDTQYF.

This clone was detected only once. The chain couples TRBV5-4 to TRBJ1-4, with D perhaps matching TRBD1 (5 bases). The CDR3 length is 15 residues. The V end was cut by 4 bases, the J end by 7 bases, with 17 bases between. From germline, CDR1 is SGHNT and CDR2 YYREEE (reference sequence). CDR3: CASSHGGGNGEKLFF. In DNA form, the CDR3 reads TGTGCCAGCAGCCATGGCGGGGGTAATGGTGAAAAACTGTTTTTT.